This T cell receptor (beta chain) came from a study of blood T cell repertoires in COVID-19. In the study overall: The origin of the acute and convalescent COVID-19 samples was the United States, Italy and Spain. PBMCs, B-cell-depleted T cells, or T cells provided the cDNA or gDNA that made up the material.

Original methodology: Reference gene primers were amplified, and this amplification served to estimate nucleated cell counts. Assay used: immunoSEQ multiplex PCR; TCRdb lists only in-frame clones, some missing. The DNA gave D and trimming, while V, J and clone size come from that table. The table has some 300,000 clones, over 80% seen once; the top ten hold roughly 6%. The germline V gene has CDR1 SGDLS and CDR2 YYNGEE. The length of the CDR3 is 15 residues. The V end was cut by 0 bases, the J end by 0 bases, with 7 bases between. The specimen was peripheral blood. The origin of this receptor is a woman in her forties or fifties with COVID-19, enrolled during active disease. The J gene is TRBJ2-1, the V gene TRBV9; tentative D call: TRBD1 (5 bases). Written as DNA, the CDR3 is TGTGCCAGCAGCGTAGAAGGGGACTCCTACAATGAGCAGTTCTTC. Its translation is CASSVEGDSYNEQFF.